Listed here are 5 T cell receptor beta chains from one sample, sequenced in a study of T cell responses to AZD1222 COVID-19 vaccine. Some clones are missing from TCRdb's copy, which holds only in-frame ones; the method was immunoSEQ multiplex PCR. The sample consists of under 150,000 clones, approximately 78% of them appearing once. Sequenced material: peripheral blood, taken on day 0 of MenACWY control vaccination. These receptors were obtained from an adult in good health.

The chain carries TRBV5-1 and TRBJ1-1; 9 bases are a match to TRBD1. J lost 1 base, V lost 4 bases, and 5 bases had no gene match. Germline values: CDR1 SGHRS, CDR2 YFSETQ. This CDR3 is built from 15 residues. The CDR3 DNA sequence: TGCGCCAGCAGCCCCGGACAGGGGAGGAACACTGAAGCTTTCTTT. The encoded protein is CASSPGQGRNTEAFF.

The chain couples TRBV6-5 to TRBJ2-7; 8 nucleotides line up with TRBD2. The CDR3 totals 13 residues. Per germline, CDR1 MNHEY and CDR2 SVGAGI. V lost 8 bases to trimming and J lost 6 bases; unmatched junction nucleotides: 9. The CDR3: CASSLGGALEQYF. CDR3 in DNA: TGTGCCAGCTCCCTCGGGGGGGCACTCGAGCAGTACTTC.

This clone was seen once. An end of the junction does not agree with germline; a read error may underlie this. V usage is TRBV18 and J usage is TRBJ1-2; tentative D call: TRBD1 (6 bases). CDR1 is KGHSH, CDR2 LQKENI, per germline. CDR3 length: 14 residues. The CDR3 nucleotides read TGTGCCAGCTCACCTTCTAGGGAGGGGGACCTCGAGGCCTTC. The encoded protein is CASSPSREGDLEAF.

This clone occurred a few times. This chain uses TRBV12-5 with TRBJ1-3, with D possibly matching TRBD1 (6 bases). The V end lost 6 bases, the J end lost 6 bases, and 21 bases lay between the germline ends. The CDR3 loop spans 16 amino acids. Germline V lookup: CDR1 LGHNT, CDR2 FRNRAP. The CDR3 sequence is CASGTPSEGGKNTIYF. For the CDR3, the DNA is TGTGCTAGTGGAACTCCTTCGGAGGGGGGTAAAAACACCATATATTTT.

V gene TRBV5-1 combines with J gene TRBJ2-7; D not certain. In germline, CDR1 is SGHRS, CDR2 YFSETQ. The CDR3 contains 11 residues. Trimming stripped 4 bases from V and 0 bases from J, with 2 bases between. The CDR3 spells CASSHSYEQYF. The CDR3 DNA is TGCGCCAGCAGCCACTCCTACGAGCAGTACTTC.